This entry concerns a single T cell receptor beta chain. Antigen specificity is unknown. This specimen comes from a study of response to subunit inactivated influenza vaccine. General study findings and limits: Researchers suggested that each seasonal influenza vaccination recruits few new T cells.

Each CDR3 protein gets one entry after TCRdb re-called the RT-PCR reads with MiXCR. The sample has under 950,000 distinct CDR3 sequences; less than 25% are singletons. This CDR3 is built from 14 residues. Between the trimmed V and J ends, which lost 2 bases and 8 bases, there was a span of 13 bases. CDR1 and CDR2 from the germline V gene are SGHRS and YFSETQ. The V and J genes are TRBV5-1 and TRBJ1-4; unclear D gene. This clonotype was obtained from a middle-aged man who received an inactivated influenza vaccine. The starting material was PBMCs from blood, obtained around 5 days after vaccination. The DNA for the CDR3 is TGCGCCAGCAGCTTTGACTCACGACGGGAAAAACTGTTTTTT. The encoded protein is CASSFDSRREKLFF. Full variable domain (outside the CDR3, taken from reference TRBV5-1 and TRBJ1-4): KAGVTQTPRYLIKTRGQQVTLSCSPISGHRSVSWYQQTPGQGLQFLFEYFSETQRNKGNFPGRFSGRQFSNSRSEMNVSTLELGDSALYLCASSFDSRREKLFFGSGTQLSVL.